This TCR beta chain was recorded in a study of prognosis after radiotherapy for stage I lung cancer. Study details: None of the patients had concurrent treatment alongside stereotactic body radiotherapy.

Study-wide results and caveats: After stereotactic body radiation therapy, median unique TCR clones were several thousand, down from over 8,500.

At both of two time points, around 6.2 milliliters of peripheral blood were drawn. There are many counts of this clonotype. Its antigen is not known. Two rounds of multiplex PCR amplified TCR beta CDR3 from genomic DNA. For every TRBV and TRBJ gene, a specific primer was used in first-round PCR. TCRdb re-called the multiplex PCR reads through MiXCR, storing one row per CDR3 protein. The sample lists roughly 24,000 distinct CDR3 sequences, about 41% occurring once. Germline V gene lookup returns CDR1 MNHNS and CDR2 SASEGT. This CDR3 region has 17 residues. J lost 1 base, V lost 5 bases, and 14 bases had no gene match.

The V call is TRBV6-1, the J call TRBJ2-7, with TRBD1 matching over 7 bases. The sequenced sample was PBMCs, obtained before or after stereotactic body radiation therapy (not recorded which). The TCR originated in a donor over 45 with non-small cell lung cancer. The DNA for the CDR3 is TGTGCCAGCAGTCCGTCCGGGACAGCCTTTAGATCCTACGAGCAGTACTTC. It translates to CASSPSGTAFRSYEQYF.